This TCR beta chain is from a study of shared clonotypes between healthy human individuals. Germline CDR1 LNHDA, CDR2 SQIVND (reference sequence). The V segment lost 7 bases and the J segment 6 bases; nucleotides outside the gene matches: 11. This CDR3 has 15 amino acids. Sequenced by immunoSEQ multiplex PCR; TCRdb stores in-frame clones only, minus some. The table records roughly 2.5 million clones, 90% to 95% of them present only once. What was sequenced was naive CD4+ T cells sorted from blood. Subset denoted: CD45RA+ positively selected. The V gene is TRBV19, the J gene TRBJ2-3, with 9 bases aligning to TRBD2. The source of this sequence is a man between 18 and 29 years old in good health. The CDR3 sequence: CASKVASGMVDTQYF. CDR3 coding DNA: TGTGCCAGTAAGGTGGCTAGCGGGATGGTCGATACGCAGTATTTT. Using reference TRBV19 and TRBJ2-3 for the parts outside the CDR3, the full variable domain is DGGITQSPKYLFRKEGQNVTLSCEQNLNHDAMYWYRQDPGQGLRLIYYSQIVNDFQKGDIAEGYSVSREKKESFPLTVTSAQKNPTAFYLCASKVASGMVDTQYFGPGTRLTVL.